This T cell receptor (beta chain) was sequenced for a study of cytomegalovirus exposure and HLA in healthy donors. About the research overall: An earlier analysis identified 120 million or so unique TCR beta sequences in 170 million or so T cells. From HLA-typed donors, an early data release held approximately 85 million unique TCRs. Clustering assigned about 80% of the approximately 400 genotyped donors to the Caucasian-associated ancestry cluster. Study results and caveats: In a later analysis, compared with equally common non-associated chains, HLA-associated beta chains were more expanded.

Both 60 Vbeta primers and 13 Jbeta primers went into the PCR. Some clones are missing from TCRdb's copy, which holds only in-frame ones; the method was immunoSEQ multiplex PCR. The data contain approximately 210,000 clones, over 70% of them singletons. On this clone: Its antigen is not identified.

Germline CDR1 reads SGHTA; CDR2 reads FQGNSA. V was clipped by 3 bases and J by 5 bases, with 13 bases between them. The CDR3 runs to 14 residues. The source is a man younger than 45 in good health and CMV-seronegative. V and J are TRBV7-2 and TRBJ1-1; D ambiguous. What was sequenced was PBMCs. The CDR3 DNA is TGTGCCAGCAGCTTTAGGGAGTTGGGGACTGAAGCTTTCTTT. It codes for CASSFRELGTEAFF.